The rows below give T cell receptor beta chains drawn from one sample of a study of shared clonotypes between healthy human individuals. Sequencing used immunoSEQ multiplex PCR; TCRdb keeps in-frame clones, though not all of them. Of millions of clones in the sample, approximately 93% were seen once. The sample taken for sequencing was naive CD4+ T cells from PBMCs. These receptors were obtained from a man between 18 and 35 years old in good health. Some clones in this sample may be carry-over from other donors' samples. Both conserved end residues are part of each CDR3. A D gene is named only where the DNA matches it firmly. Not all rows give a size; the values are once, few, many and, for expanded clones, a class.

clone size: -
D gene: -
V gene: TRBV19
J gene: TRBJ2-7
CDR3 protein: CASSIAGGVKQYF
CDR3 DNA: TGTGCCAGTAGTATAGCTGGGGGCGTCAAGCAGTACTTC

clone size: -
D gene: -
V gene: TRBV10-3
J gene: TRBJ2-3
CDR3 protein: CAIRATGTDTQYF
CDR3 DNA: TGTGCCATCAGGGCAACAGGGACAGATACGCAGTATTTT

clone size: -
D gene: -
V gene: TRBV2
J gene: TRBJ2-7
CDR3 protein: CASGEELGYEQYF
CDR3 DNA: TGTGCCAGCGGAGAGGAACTAGGCTACGAGCAGTACTTC

clone size: once
D gene: -
V gene: TRBV5-1
J gene: TRBJ2-2
CDR3 protein: CASSTTTGTAGPGELFF
CDR3 DNA: TGCGCCAGCAGCACTACGACCGGGACAGCGGGACCCGGGGAGCTGTTTTTT

clone size: -
D gene: TRBD2
V gene: TRBV7-9
J gene: TRBJ2-1
CDR3 protein: CASSSSGSNEQFF
CDR3 DNA: TGTGCCAGCAGCTCTAGCGGGTCCAATGAGCAGTTCTTC

clone size: -
D gene: -
V gene: TRBV7-3
J gene: TRBJ2-3
CDR3 protein: CASSLRLAVSTDTQYF
CDR3 DNA: TGTGCCAGCAGCTTAAGATTAGCGGTCAGCACAGATACGCAGTATTTT

clone size: -
D gene: -
V gene: TRBV7-2
J gene: TRBJ2-2
CDR3 protein: CASSFWGSAGELFF
CDR3 DNA: TGTGCCAGCAGCTTCTGGGGATCGGCCGGGGAGCTGTTTTTT

clone size: -
D gene: TRBD1
V gene: TRBV15
J gene: TRBJ1-2
CDR3 protein: CATSRAGTEYGYTF
CDR3 DNA: TGTGCCACCAGCAGGGCCGGGACAGAATATGGCTACACCTTC

clone size: few
D gene: -
V gene: TRBV5-1
J gene: TRBJ2-2
CDR3 protein: CASSGGNTGELFF
CDR3 DNA: TGCGCCAGCAGCGGGGGGAACACCGGGGAGCTGTTTTTT

clone size: -
D gene: -
V gene: TRBV7-6
J gene: TRBJ2-3
CDR3 protein: CASRRGVSTDTQYF
CDR3 DNA: TGTGCCAGCAGGAGGGGCGTCAGCACAGATACGCAGTATTTT

clone size: -
D gene: -
V gene: TRBV20-1
J gene: TRBJ2-7
CDR3 protein: CSARTSYEQYF
CDR3 DNA: TGCAGTGCCCGGACATCCTACGAGCAGTACTTC

clone size: few
D gene: TRBD1
V gene: TRBV28
J gene: TRBJ2-2
CDR3 protein: CASSPYRGRTGELFF
CDR3 DNA: TGTGCCAGCAGTCCTTACAGGGGGCGAACCGGGGAGCTGTTTTTT

clone size: once
D gene: -
V gene: TRBV7-3
J gene: TRBJ1-2
CDR3 protein: CASSPGSVGYTF
CDR3 DNA: TGTGCCAGCAGCCCGGGGTCGGTTGGCTACACCTTC

clone size: -
D gene: -
V gene: TRBV6-1
J gene: TRBJ1-2
CDR3 protein: CASSEAGNYGYTF
CDR3 DNA: TGTGCCAGCAGTGAGGCGGGAAACTATGGCTACACCTTC

clone size: -
D gene: TRBD1
V gene: TRBV28
J gene: TRBJ1-1
CDR3 protein: CASSFNPRTGSTEAFF
CDR3 DNA: TGTGCCAGCAGTTTTAACCCCCGGACAGGGAGCACTGAAGCTTTCTTT

clone size: few
D gene: -
V gene: TRBV7-3
J gene: TRBJ1-1
CDR3 protein: CASSLGTEAFF
CDR3 DNA: TGTGCCAGCAGCTTAGGCACTGAAGCTTTCTTT

clone size: -
D gene: -
V gene: TRBV2
J gene: TRBJ1-3
CDR3 protein: CASSESGGNTIYF
CDR3 DNA: TGTGCCAGCAGTGAGAGCGGTGGAAACACCATATATTTT

clone size: -
D gene: -
V gene: TRBV5-1
J gene: TRBJ2-3
CDR3 protein: CASSLRIQDTQYF
CDR3 DNA: TGCGCCAGCAGCTTGCGTATACAGGATACGCAGTATTTT

clone size: few
D gene: -
V gene: TRBV7-3
J gene: TRBJ2-3
CDR3 protein: CASSLGSTDTQYF
CDR3 DNA: TGTGCCAGCAGCTTGGGCAGCACAGATACGCAGTATTTT

clone size: -
D gene: -
V gene: TRBV7-9
J gene: TRBJ1-1
CDR3 protein: CASSLKGPNTEAFF
CDR3 DNA: TGTGCCAGCAGCTTAAAGGGACCGAACACTGAAGCTTTCTTT

clone size: -
D gene: -
V gene: TRBV6-4
J gene: TRBJ2-3
CDR3 protein: CASSDRGPGDTQYF
CDR3 DNA: TGTGCCAGCAGTGATAGAGGGCCCGGGGATACGCAGTATTTT

clone size: -
D gene: TRBD2
V gene: TRBV9
J gene: TRBJ2-5
CDR3 protein: CASSPRTSQETQYF
CDR3 DNA: TGTGCCAGCAGCCCCCGGACTAGCCAAGAGACCCAGTACTTC

clone size: -
D gene: -
V gene: TRBV21-1
J gene: TRBJ2-1
CDR3 protein: CASSIPPRDYRNNEQFF
CDR3 DNA: TGTGCCAGCAGCATACCACCCCGGGACTATCGAAACAATGAGCAGTTCTTC

clone size: -
D gene: TRBD1
V gene: TRBV28
J gene: TRBJ1-5
CDR3 protein: CASSWIMGQLSNQPQHF
CDR3 DNA: TGTGCCAGCAGTTGGATAATGGGACAGTTGAGCAATCAGCCCCAGCATTTT

clone size: -
D gene: TRBD1
V gene: TRBV27
J gene: TRBJ2-7
CDR3 protein: CASSFLRQGIYEQYF
CDR3 DNA: TGTGCCAGCAGTTTTCTTAGACAGGGGATCTACGAGCAGTACTTC

clone size: -
D gene: TRBD2
V gene: TRBV5-1
J gene: TRBJ2-6
CDR3 protein: CASSSQLTSGTGANVLTF
CDR3 DNA: TGCGCCAGCAGCTCTCAACTGACTAGCGGGACTGGGGCCAACGTCCTGACTTTC

clone size: -
D gene: -
V gene: TRBV4-1
J gene: TRBJ2-7
CDR3 protein: CASSQAETSSYEQYF
CDR3 DNA: TGCGCCAGCAGCCAAGCGGAGACTAGCTCCTACGAGCAGTACTTC

clone size: -
D gene: TRBD2
V gene: TRBV27
J gene: TRBJ2-2
CDR3 protein: CASSLRPGLENTGELFF
CDR3 DNA: TGTGCCAGCAGTCTCAGGCCGGGACTAGAAAACACCGGGGAGCTGTTTTTT

clone size: -
D gene: TRBD2
V gene: TRBV9
J gene: TRBJ2-5
CDR3 protein: CASSVGPPIAGGQETQYF
CDR3 DNA: TGTGCCAGCAGCGTAGGTCCCCCGATAGCGGGAGGACAGGAGACCCAGTACTTC

clone size: -
D gene: TRBD1
V gene: TRBV10-3
J gene: TRBJ1-2
CDR3 protein: CAISERGGTGLYGYTF
CDR3 DNA: TGTGCCATCAGTGAGAGGGGAGGGACAGGGTTGTATGGCTACACCTTC

clone size: -
D gene: -
V gene: TRBV5-1
J gene: TRBJ1-2
CDR3 protein: CASSLDGRNYGYTF
CDR3 DNA: TGCGCCAGCAGCTTGGACGGACGAAACTATGGCTACACCTTC

clone size: -
D gene: -
V gene: TRBV7-9
J gene: TRBJ1-1
CDR3 protein: CASSSQAGGTEAFF
CDR3 DNA: TGTGCCAGCAGCTCTCAGGCGGGGGGGACTGAAGCTTTCTTT

clone size: -
D gene: TRBD1
V gene: TRBV7-9
J gene: TRBJ2-5
CDR3 protein: CASSSDRGRWETQYF
CDR3 DNA: TGTGCCAGCAGCTCGGACAGGGGGCGATGGGAGACCCAGTACTTC

clone size: -
D gene: TRBD2
V gene: TRBV11-2
J gene: TRBJ2-7
CDR3 protein: CASSSPGGGPIYEQYF
CDR3 DNA: TGTGCCAGCAGCTCCCCTGGGGGGGGACCTATCTACGAGCAGTACTTC

clone size: -
D gene: TRBD1
V gene: TRBV5-6
J gene: TRBJ2-5
CDR3 protein: CASSFFIPRGPKETQYF
CDR3 DNA: TGTGCCAGCAGCTTTTTTATCCCCAGGGGGCCCAAAGAGACCCAGTACTTC

clone size: -
D gene: TRBD2
V gene: TRBV2
J gene: TRBJ2-7
CDR3 protein: CASSDFPGLVLEQYF
CDR3 DNA: TGTGCCAGCAGTGATTTTCCGGGACTAGTACTCGAGCAGTACTTC

clone size: -
D gene: -
V gene: TRBV28
J gene: TRBJ1-5
CDR3 protein: CASLNSGGTQPQHF
CDR3 DNA: TGTGCCAGCCTCAATAGCGGGGGCACTCAGCCCCAGCATTTT

clone size: -
D gene: TRBD2
V gene: TRBV5-1
J gene: TRBJ2-7
CDR3 protein: CASSLRLAGAHEQYF
CDR3 DNA: TGCGCCAGCAGCTTGCGACTAGCGGGAGCCCACGAGCAGTACTTC

clone size: -
D gene: TRBD2
V gene: TRBV5-1
J gene: TRBJ2-5
CDR3 protein: CASSLVSGSGETQYF
CDR3 DNA: TGCGCCAGCAGCTTAGTGAGCGGGAGTGGAGAGACCCAGTACTTC

clone size: -
D gene: -
V gene: TRBV7-2
J gene: TRBJ1-1
CDR3 protein: CASSLVAQGNTEAFF
CDR3 DNA: TGTGCCAGCAGCTTAGTTGCACAAGGGAACACTGAAGCTTTCTTT

clone size: -
D gene: -
V gene: TRBV28
J gene: TRBJ2-7
CDR3 protein: CASSTLDTNEQYF
CDR3 DNA: TGTGCCAGCAGTACATTGGATACGAACGAGCAGTACTTC

clone size: -
D gene: -
V gene: TRBV28
J gene: TRBJ1-1
CDR3 protein: CASSLSALGDTEAFF
CDR3 DNA: TGTGCCAGCAGTTTAAGCGCTCTAGGGGACACTGAAGCTTTCTTT

clone size: -
D gene: -
V gene: TRBV4-1
J gene: TRBJ2-7
CDR3 protein: CASSDAGLLNSYEQYF
CDR3 DNA: TGCGCCAGCAGCGACGCGGGGCTCCTTAACTCCTACGAGCAGTACTTC

clone size: -
D gene: -
V gene: TRBV28
J gene: TRBJ1-1
CDR3 protein: CASSWRVGGGMNTEAFF
CDR3 DNA: TGTGCCAGCAGTTGGCGGGTCGGCGGGGGGATGAACACTGAAGCTTTCTTT

clone size: -
D gene: -
V gene: TRBV4-1
J gene: TRBJ1-4
CDR3 protein: CASSQDGRTTNEKLFF
CDR3 DNA: TGCGCCAGCAGCCAAGATGGTCGAACAACTAATGAAAAACTGTTTTTT

clone size: -
D gene: -
V gene: TRBV14
J gene: TRBJ1-3
CDR3 protein: CASSQRTPRSSSGNTIYF
CDR3 DNA: TGTGCCAGCAGCCAACGCACCCCGCGGTCAAGCTCTGGAAACACCATATATTTT

clone size: -
D gene: -
V gene: TRBV14
J gene: TRBJ2-1
CDR3 protein: CASSPNEIPGPNQFF
CDR3 DNA: TGTGCCAGCAGCCCCAATGAGATACCGGGACCAAACCAGTTCTTC

clone size: -
D gene: -
V gene: TRBV2
J gene: TRBJ2-5
CDR3 protein: CASSGTDLQETQYF
CDR3 DNA: TGTGCCAGCAGTGGGACAGATTTACAAGAGACCCAGTACTTC

clone size: -
D gene: -
V gene: TRBV15
J gene: TRBJ2-1
CDR3 protein: CATSPRAGPYNEQFF
CDR3 DNA: TGTGCCACCAGCCCACGTGCGGGTCCCTACAATGAGCAGTTCTTC

clone size: -
D gene: -
V gene: TRBV21-1
J gene: TRBJ2-6
CDR3 protein: CASLNSGANVLTF
CDR3 DNA: TGTGCCAGCCTCAACTCTGGGGCCAACGTCCTGACTTTC

clone size: -
D gene: TRBD1
V gene: TRBV6-1
J gene: TRBJ2-3
CDR3 protein: CASVTGWYADTQYF
CDR3 DNA: TGTGCCAGCGTGACAGGGTGGTACGCAGATACGCAGTATTTT

clone size: -
D gene: TRBD2
V gene: TRBV9
J gene: TRBJ2-5
CDR3 protein: CASSAPAGLAGEETQYF
CDR3 DNA: TGTGCCAGCAGCGCTCCGGCGGGACTAGCGGGAGAGGAGACCCAGTACTTC

clone size: -
D gene: -
V gene: TRBV14
J gene: TRBJ1-2
CDR3 protein: CASSQTFNYGYTF
CDR3 DNA: TGTGCCAGCAGCCAAACCTTTAACTATGGCTACACCTTC

clone size: -
D gene: TRBD1
V gene: TRBV2
J gene: TRBJ2-7
CDR3 protein: CASSDSGQTYEQYF
CDR3 DNA: TGTGCCAGCAGTGATTCGGGACAGACCTACGAGCAGTACTTC

clone size: -
D gene: TRBD2
V gene: TRBV19
J gene: TRBJ2-1
CDR3 protein: CASSGGTSGYNEQFF
CDR3 DNA: TGTGCCAGTAGTGGAGGGACTAGCGGCTACAATGAGCAGTTCTTC

clone size: -
D gene: TRBD1
V gene: TRBV10-3
J gene: TRBJ1-3
CDR3 protein: CAISARGQATSGNTIYF
CDR3 DNA: TGTGCCATCAGTGCTCGGGGACAGGCCACCTCTGGAAACACCATATATTTT

clone size: -
D gene: TRBD1
V gene: TRBV28
J gene: TRBJ1-5
CDR3 protein: CASSETGVQPQHF
CDR3 DNA: TGTGCCAGCAGCGAGACAGGGGTTCAGCCCCAGCATTTT